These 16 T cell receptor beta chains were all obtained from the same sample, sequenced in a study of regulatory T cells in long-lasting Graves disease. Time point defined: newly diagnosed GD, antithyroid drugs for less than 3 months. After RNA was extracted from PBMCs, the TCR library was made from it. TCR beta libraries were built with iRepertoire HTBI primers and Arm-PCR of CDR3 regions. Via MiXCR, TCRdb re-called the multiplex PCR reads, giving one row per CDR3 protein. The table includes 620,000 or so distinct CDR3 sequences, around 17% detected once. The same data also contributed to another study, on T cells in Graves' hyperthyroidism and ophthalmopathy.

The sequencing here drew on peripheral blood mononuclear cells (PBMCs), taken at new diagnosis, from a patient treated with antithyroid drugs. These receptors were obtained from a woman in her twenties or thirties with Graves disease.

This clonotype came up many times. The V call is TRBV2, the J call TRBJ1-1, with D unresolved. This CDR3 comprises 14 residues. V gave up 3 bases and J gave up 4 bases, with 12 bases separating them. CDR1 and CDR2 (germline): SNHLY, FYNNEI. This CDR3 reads CASSDIHLPTEAFF. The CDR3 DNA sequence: TGTGCCAGCAGTGATATTCACCTCCCCACTGAAGCTTTCTTT.

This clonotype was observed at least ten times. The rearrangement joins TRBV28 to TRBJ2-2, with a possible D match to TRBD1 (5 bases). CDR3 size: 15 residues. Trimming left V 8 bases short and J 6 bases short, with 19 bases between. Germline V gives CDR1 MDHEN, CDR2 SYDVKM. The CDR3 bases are TGTGCCAGCGAAAGTGGGGTGGGGCGAGCCGGGGAGCTGTTTTTT. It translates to CASESGVGRAGELFF.

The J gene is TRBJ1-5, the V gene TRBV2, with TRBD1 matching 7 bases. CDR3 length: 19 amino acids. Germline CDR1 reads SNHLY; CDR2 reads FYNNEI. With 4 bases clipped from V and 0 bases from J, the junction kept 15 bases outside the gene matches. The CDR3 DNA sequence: TGTGCCAGCAGTGGCCTGGGGACAGCAATAACCTCTAGCAATCAGCCCCAGCATTTT. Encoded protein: CASSGLGTAITSSNQPQHF.

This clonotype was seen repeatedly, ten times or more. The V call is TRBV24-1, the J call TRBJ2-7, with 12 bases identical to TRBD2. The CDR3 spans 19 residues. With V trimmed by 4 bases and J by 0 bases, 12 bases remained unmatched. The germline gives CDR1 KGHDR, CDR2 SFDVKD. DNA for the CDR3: TGTGCCACCAGTGACGCCGGCCGGGCGACTAGCGGGAGCTCCTACGAGCAGTACTTC. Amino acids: CATSDAGRATSGSSYEQYF.

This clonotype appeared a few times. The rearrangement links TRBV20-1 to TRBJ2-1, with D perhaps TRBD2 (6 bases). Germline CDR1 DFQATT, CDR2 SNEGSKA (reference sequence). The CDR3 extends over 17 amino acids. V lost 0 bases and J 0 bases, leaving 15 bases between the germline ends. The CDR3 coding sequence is TGCAGTGCTAGAGATTACCTGGCGGGAAGCTCCTACAATGAGCAGTTCTTC. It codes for CSARDYLAGSSYNEQFF.

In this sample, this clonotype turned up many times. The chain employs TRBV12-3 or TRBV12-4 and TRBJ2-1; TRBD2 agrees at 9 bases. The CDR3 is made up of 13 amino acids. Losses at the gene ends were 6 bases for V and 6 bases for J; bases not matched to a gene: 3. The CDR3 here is CASRRTSVNEQFF. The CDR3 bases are TGTGCCAGCAGACGGACTAGCGTCAATGAGCAGTTCTTC.

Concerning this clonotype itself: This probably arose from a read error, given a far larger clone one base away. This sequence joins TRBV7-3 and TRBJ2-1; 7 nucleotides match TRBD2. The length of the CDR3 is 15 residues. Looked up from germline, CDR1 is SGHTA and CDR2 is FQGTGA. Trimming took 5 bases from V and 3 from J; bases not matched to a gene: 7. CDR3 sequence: CASSPAGSFYNEQFF. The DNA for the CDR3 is TGTGCCAGCAGCCCAGCGGGAAGCTTCTACAATGAGCAGTTCTTC. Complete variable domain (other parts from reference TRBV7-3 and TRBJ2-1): GAGVSQTPSNKVTEKGKYVELRCDPISGHTALYWYRQSLGQGPEFLIYFQGTGAADDSGLPNDRFFAVRPEGSVSTLKIQRTERGDSAVYLCASSPAGSFYNEQFFGPGTRLTVL.

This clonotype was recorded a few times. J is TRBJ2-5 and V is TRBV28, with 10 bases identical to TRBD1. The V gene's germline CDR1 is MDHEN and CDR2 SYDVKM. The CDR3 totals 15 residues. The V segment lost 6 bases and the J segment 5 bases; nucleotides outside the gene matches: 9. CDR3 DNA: TGTGCCAGCAGATTCGGGACAGGGGTAGCGGAGACCCAGTACTTC. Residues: CASRFGTGVAETQYF. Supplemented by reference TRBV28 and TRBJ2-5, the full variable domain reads DVKVTQSSRYLVKRTGEKVFLECVQDMDHENMFWYRQDPGLGLRLIYFSYDVKMKEKGDIPEGYSVSREKKERFSLILESASTNQTSMYLCASRFGTGVAETQYFGPGTRLLVL.

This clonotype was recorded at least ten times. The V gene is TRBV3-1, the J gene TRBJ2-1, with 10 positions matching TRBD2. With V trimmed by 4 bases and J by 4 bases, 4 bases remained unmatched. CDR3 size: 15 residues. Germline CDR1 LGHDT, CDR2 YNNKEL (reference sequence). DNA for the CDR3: TGTGCCAGCAGCCTCGGGACTAGCGATTACAATGAGCAGTTCTTC. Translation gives CASSLGTSDYNEQFF.

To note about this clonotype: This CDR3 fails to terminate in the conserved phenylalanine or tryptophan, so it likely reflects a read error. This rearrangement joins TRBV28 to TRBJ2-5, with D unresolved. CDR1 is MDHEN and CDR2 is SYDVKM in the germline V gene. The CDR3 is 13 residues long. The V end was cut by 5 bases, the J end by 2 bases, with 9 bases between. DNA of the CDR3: TGTGCCAGCAGTCCCGCAGGTCAAGAGACCCAGTACTCC. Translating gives CASSPAGQETQYS.

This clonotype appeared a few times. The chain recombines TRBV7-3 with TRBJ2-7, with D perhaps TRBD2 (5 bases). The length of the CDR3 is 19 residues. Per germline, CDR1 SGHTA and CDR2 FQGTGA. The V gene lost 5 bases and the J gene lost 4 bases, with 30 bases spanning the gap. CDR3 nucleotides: TGTGCCAGCAGCAAACTCCCACCGCCACTGAGCGGCATCACGTACGAGCAGTACTTC. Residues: CASSKLPPPLSGITYEQYF.

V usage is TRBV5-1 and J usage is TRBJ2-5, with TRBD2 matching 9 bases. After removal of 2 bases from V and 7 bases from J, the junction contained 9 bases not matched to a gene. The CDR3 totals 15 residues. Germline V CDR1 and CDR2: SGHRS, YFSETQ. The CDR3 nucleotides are TGCGCCAGCAGCTTTTTAGCGGGAGTCGAGAGGACCCAGTACTTC. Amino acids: CASSFLAGVERTQYF.

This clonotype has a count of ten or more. The CDR3 bases are TGTGCCAGCAGCCAAGCGGCGGGGGTTAGTAATGAGCAGTTCTTC. As protein: CASSQAAGVSNEQFF. The J gene is TRBJ2-1, the V gene TRBV3-1; 7 nucleotides match TRBD2. This CDR3 is 15 amino acids long. The V gene end was trimmed by 1 base and the J gene end by 7 bases; junction bases not matched to a gene: 7. Germline lookup yields CDR1 LGHDT and CDR2 YNNKEL (reference sequence).

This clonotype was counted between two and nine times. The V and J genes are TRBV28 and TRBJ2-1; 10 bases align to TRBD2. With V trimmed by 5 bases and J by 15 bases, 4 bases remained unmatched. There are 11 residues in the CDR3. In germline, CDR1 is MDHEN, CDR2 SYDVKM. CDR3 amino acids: CASSASGRVFF. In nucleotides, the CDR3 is TGTGCCAGCAGTGCCAGCGGGAGGGTGTTCTTC.

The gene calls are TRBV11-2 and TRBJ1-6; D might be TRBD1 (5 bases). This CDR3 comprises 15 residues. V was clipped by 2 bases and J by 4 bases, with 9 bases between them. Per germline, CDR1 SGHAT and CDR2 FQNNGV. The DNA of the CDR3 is TGTGCCAGCAGCTTATCAGACAGTTATAATTCACCCCTCCACTTT. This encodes CASSLSDSYNSPLHF.

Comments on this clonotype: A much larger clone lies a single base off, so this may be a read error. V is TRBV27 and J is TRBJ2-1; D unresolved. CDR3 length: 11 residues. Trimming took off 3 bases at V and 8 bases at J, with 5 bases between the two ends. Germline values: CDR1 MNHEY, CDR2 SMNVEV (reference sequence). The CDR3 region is CASSFRHEQFF. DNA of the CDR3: TGTGCCAGCAGTTTTAGGCATGAGCAGTTCTTC.